The rows below give T cell receptor beta chains drawn from one sample of a study of control samples from healthy donors and cancer patients. Clones were read by immunoSEQ multiplex PCR, and TCRdb kept only the in-frame ones, dropping some. The repertoire includes around 99,000 clones, around 89% of them detected once, and 17% sits in the top ten. Sequenced: blood. The receptors come from a woman aged 45-65 years in good health. CDR3s include the opening cysteine and the closing phenylalanine or tryptophan. Fields, in order: clone size, V gene, J gene, D gene, CDR3 protein, CDR3 DNA. D genes are given only for firm matches. Clone size is shown for a subset of rows, as once, few, many or a class of expanded clone.

NA	TRBV18	TRBJ2-3	TRBD2	CASALAGQTDTQYF	TGTGCCAGCGCCCTAGCGGGGCAGACAGATACGCAGTATTTT
NA	TRBV19	TRBJ2-3	NA	CASSTTNTDTQYF	TGTGCCAGTTCGACCACTAACACAGATACGCAGTATTTT
NA	TRBV21-1	TRBJ2-5	NA	CASSETHSHRGHWETQYF	TGTGCCAGCAGCGAAACGCACTCCCACAGGGGGCATTGGGAGACCCAGTACTTC
NA	TRBV19	TRBJ2-2	NA	CASIKWLASSRAGELFF	TGTGCCAGTATCAAGTGGCTAGCCAGCTCCCGCGCCGGGGAGCTGTTTTTT
NA	TRBV12-3/TRBV12-4	TRBJ1-1	NA	CASQRRLNTEAFF	TGTGCCAGCCAGAGGCGGTTGAACACTGAAGCTTTCTTT
NA	TRBV6-4	TRBJ2-6	NA	CASSPSGGNGANVLTF	TGTGCCAGCAGTCCGTCCGGCGGGAATGGGGCCAACGTCCTGACTTTC
NA	TRBV13	TRBJ2-7	TRBD2	CASSLESRLAGGSYEQYF	TGTGCCAGCAGCTTAGAGTCCCGGCTAGCGGGGGGTTCCTACGAGCAGTACTTC
NA	TRBV7-9	TRBJ2-2	TRBD1	CASSRPGQGATGELFF	TGTGCCAGCAGCCGGCCGGGACAGGGCGCCACCGGGGAGCTGTTTTTT
NA	TRBV7-7	TRBJ1-3	TRBD1	CASSLSSVGTASGNTIYF	TGTGCCAGCAGCTTAAGCTCCGTGGGGACAGCCTCTGGAAACACCATATATTTT
NA	TRBV24-1	TRBJ2-1	NA	CATSDFNEQFF	TGTGCCACCAGTGATTTTAATGAGCAGTTCTTC
NA	TRBV19	TRBJ1-2	NA	CASTLDRIVYGYTF	TGTGCCAGTACCCTGGACAGAATCGTTTATGGCTACACCTTC
NA	TRBV5-4	TRBJ1-2	NA	CASSLYDRIPYGYTF	TGTGCCAGCAGCTTATATGACAGGATTCCCTATGGCTACACCTTC
NA	TRBV9	TRBJ2-1	NA	CASSLRDSYNEQFF	TGTGCCAGCAGTCTGAGGGATTCCTACAATGAGCAGTTCTTC
few	TRBV4-1	TRBJ1-5	NA	CASSQGELGNQPQHF	TGCGCCAGCAGCCAGGGGGAGTTGGGTAATCAGCCCCAGCATTTT
few	TRBV2	TRBJ2-1	TRBD2	CATPGLAQNEQFF	TGTGCCACACCGGGACTAGCACAGAATGAGCAGTTCTTC
once	TRBV18	TRBJ1-5	NA	CASSQQGGNGQPQHF	TGTGCCAGCTCCCAGCAGGGAGGGAACGGTCAGCCCCAGCATTTT
NA	TRBV3-1/TRBV3-2	TRBJ2-1	NA	CASSQDLEGEPNEQFF	TGTGCCAGCAGCCAAGATCTAGAAGGCGAACCCAATGAGCAGTTCTTC
NA	TRBV29-1	TRBJ1-2	NA	CSVASGYTF	TGCAGCGTAGCGTCGGGCTACACCTTC
NA	TRBV5-6	TRBJ2-5	NA	CASSSTGEPQETQYF	TGTGCCAGCAGCTCTACCGGGGAACCTCAAGAGACCCAGTACTTC
NA	TRBV30	TRBJ1-5	NA	CAWSPVTVREKPQHF	TGTGCCTGGAGTCCTGTGACGGTAAGAGAAAAGCCCCAGCATTTT
NA	TRBV9	TRBJ2-2	NA	CASSVEGRTTGELFF	TGTGCCAGCAGCGTAGAGGGCAGAACCACCGGGGAGCTGTTTTTT
NA	TRBV10-3	TRBJ2-3	NA	CAISRGRNTDTQYF	TGTGCCATCAGCCGAGGGCGCAACACAGATACGCAGTATTTT
NA	TRBV14	TRBJ1-2	NA	CASSQQFSVALVGYTF	TGTGCCAGCAGCCAACAATTTTCGGTGGCGTTGGTTGGCTACACCTTC
NA	TRBV10-3	TRBJ1-2	NA	CAISESSGGYTF	TGTGCCATCAGTGAGTCGAGTGGTGGCTACACCTTC
NA	TRBV2	TRBJ1-2	NA	CASSEEEGNYGYTF	TGTGCCAGCAGTGAAGAGGAGGGAAACTATGGCTACACCTTC
NA	TRBV3-1/TRBV3-2	TRBJ2-2	NA	CASSQEPTSFGELFF	TGTGCCAGCAGCCAAGAGCCCACTTCCTTCGGGGAGCTGTTTTTT
NA	TRBV2	TRBJ1-2	NA	CAILLGGASYGYTF	TGTGCCATTCTGCTGGGGGGGGCGAGCTATGGCTACACCTTC